This TCR beta chain emerged from a study of cytomegalovirus exposure and HLA in healthy donors. Overall study context: Clustering assigned 81% of the roughly 420 genotyped donors to the Caucasian-associated ancestry cluster. General study results and limits: In an earlier analysis, about 87% or about 30%: the productive usage of most TCR beta V segments. The authors considered a cluster of highly shared sequence variants likely to be a sequencing artifact.

The CDR3 loop spans 22 amino acids. The PCR was carried out with 60 Vbeta primers and 13 Jbeta primers. TCRdb's table, derived via immunoSEQ multiplex PCR, lists solely in-frame clones and lacks some. The sample carries approximately 60,000 clones, around 83% recorded once. With regard to this clone: Its antigen is not identified.

Material: PBMCs. This chain uses TRBV7-5 with TRBJ2-4; the table's D call, TRBD2, has no DNA check behind it. TRBV7-5 is tagged as a pseudogene. This TCR derives from a man aged 40-50 years in good health and CMV-seronegative. CDR3 coding DNA: TGTGCCAGAAGCTTAGCCCCCCCCTCGCGGGGGGGAATCCAAGTAGCCAAAAACATTCAGTACTTC. Translating gives CARSLAPPSRGGIQVAKNIQYF.